Reported below is one T cell receptor (beta chain). TCRdb keeps only in-frame clones here, not all; method: immunoSEQ multiplex PCR. This table holds approximately 87,000 clones, over 75% found once. This sample is drawn from a study of OX40 agonist ivuxolimab in advanced cancers. Looking at the study overall: The treatment was a fully human IgG2 OX40 agonist, ivuxolimab. Averaging roughly 60 years in age, with a range of roughly 20 to 80, the cohort was 82.7% male. Ivuxolimab, which patients received intravenously every 2 weeks, was dosed at 0.01 to 10 mg/kg.

The CDR3 spans 14 residues. Trimming removed 6 bases from V and 1 base from J, with 9 bases in between. Germline CDR1 LNHDA, CDR2 SQIVND (reference sequence). The rearrangement joins TRBV19 to TRBJ2-2; D tentatively fits TRBD1 or TRBD2 (5 bases each). This clonotype originated in an adult with an advanced solid tumor such as melanoma, head and neck, liver or kidney cancer. The sample consisted of CD4+ or CD8+ T cells sorted from blood, taken in a trial of the OX40 agonist ivuxolimab. The CDR3 DNA follows: TGTGCCAGTAGCCTGGGGGTGAACACCGGGGAGCTGTTTTTT. Protein sequence: CASSLGVNTGELFF.